This T cell receptor (beta chain) was sequenced in a study of shared clonotypes between healthy human individuals. Only in-frame clones appear in the TCRdb table, and some are missing; sequencing was by immunoSEQ multiplex PCR. Of 600,000 to 700,000 clones in the sample, 60% to 75% are singletons; the top ten hold 1.5% to 2%. The sample was memory CD4+ T cells sorted from blood. Subset indicated: CD45RA-negative fraction. The sequence derives from a woman aged 30 to 39 in good health.

The CDR3 region is CASSFTGQEGGEKLFF. CDR3 DNA sequence: TGCGCCAGCAGCTTTACCGGACAGGAAGGAGGTGAAAAACTGTTTTTT. The V and J genes are TRBV5-1 and TRBJ1-4; 7 nucleotides match TRBD1. J lost 7 bases, V lost 2 bases, and 11 bases had no gene match. The CDR3 is 16 amino acids. Germline CDR1 reads SGHRS; CDR2 reads YFSETQ.